The 29 T cell receptor beta chains listed next were all sequenced from one sample in a study of T-cell reconstitution after alpha-beta-depleted transplantation in children. Researchers prepared the TCRbeta library using unique molecular identifiers, the study reports. One entry per CDR3 protein results from TCRdb running MiXCR on the PCR reads. The table lists hundreds of thousands of distinct CDR3 sequences, 20% to 25% of them singletons. Sample: PBMCs, mostly from graft donor cells, taken 360 days after TCRalphabeta/CD19-depleted stem cell transplant. The receptor source for this set is a boy in the first two years of life who had a stem cell transplant for acute myeloid leukemia, so the T cells may come from the graft donor.

The chain combines TRBV20-1 with TRBJ2-3, with 16 bases that match TRBD2. V shed 7 bases and J 6 bases; nucleotides not matched to a gene: 10. Germline loops: CDR1 DFQATT, CDR2 SNEGSKA (reference sequence). The CDR3 length is 16 residues. CDR3 sequence reads: CSGEGLAGGPGDTQYF. For the CDR3, the DNA is TGCAGTGGGGAGGGACTAGCGGGGGGGCCAGGCGATACGCAGTATTTT.

In this sample, this clonotype turned up a few times. The chain has TRBV20-1 and TRBJ1-2; D ambiguous. V lost 3 bases and J lost 8, with 4 bases in between. CDR1 is DFQATT, CDR2 SNEGSKA, per germline (reference sequence). This CDR3 region has 9 residues. The CDR3 here is CSAREGYTF. The CDR3 coding sequence is TGCAGTGCTAGGGAGGGCTACACCTTC.

The J gene is TRBJ2-1, the V gene TRBV5-1; maybe TRBD1 (6 bases). Germline lookup yields CDR1 SGHRS and CDR2 YFSETQ. This CDR3 has 13 residues. The V end lost 4 bases, the J end lost 9 bases, and 14 bases lay between the germline ends. CDR3 loop: CASSPGQRSEQFF. CDR3 nucleotides: TGCGCCAGCAGCCCGGGACAACGGAGTGAGCAGTTCTTC. The complete variable domain, with remaining parts taken from reference TRBV5-1 and TRBJ2-1, reads KAGVTQTPRYLIKTRGQQVTLSCSPISGHRSVSWYQQTPGQGLQFLFEYFSETQRNKGNFPGRFSGRQFSNSRSEMNVSTLELGDSALYLCASSPGQRSEQFFGPGTRLTVL.

This clonotype was observed at least ten times. The chain carries TRBV4-1 and TRBJ2-1, with 9 bases aligning to TRBD2. The V gene end was trimmed by 0 bases and the J gene end by 7 bases; junction bases not matched to a gene: 7. The length of the CDR3 is 16 residues. Germline V gene data show CDR1 as MGHRA and CDR2 as YSYEKL. DNA of the CDR3: TGCGCCAGCAGCCAAGAAAGAGCGGGGGGTTTAAATGAGCAGTTCTTC. Translated, it gives CASSQERAGGLNEQFF.

The genes are TRBV4-1 and TRBJ2-6; D might be TRBD2 (5 bases). This CDR3 has 17 residues. V was cut by 3 bases and J by 3 bases, with 15 bases left in between. CDR1 and CDR2 (germline): MGHRA, YSYEKL. The CDR3 spells CASSHTRGNRGANVLTF. CDR3 DNA sequence: TGCGCCAGCAGCCATACGCGAGGGAATCGTGGGGCCAACGTCCTGACTTTC.

Details on this clonotype: It is likely a read error, because the conserved phenylalanine at the end of the CDR3 is missing. The chain links TRBV12-3 or TRBV12-4 to TRBJ2-1; D may match TRBD1 or TRBD2 (7 bases each). The V end was cut by 7 bases, the J end by 10 bases, with 17 bases between. This CDR3 region has 13 residues. CDR3 protein: CASTRQGGGEQFL. CDR3 nucleotide sequence: TGTGCCAGCACAAGACAGGGAGGGGGGGAGCAGTTCCTC.

A few counts support this clonotype. This sequence joins TRBV20-1 and TRBJ2-2; 11 positions agree with TRBD1. V dropped 5 bases and J dropped 5; count of bases not matched to a gene: 4. CDR3 length equals 14 residues. Germline values: CDR1 DFQATT, CDR2 SNEGSKA (reference sequence). The CDR3 bases are TGCAGTGCTTGGGACAGGGGGAAGACCGGGGAGCTGTTTTTT. It codes for CSAWDRGKTGELFF.

The chain is built from TRBV28 and TRBJ2-6, with no clear D. Germline V gene data show CDR1 as MDHEN and CDR2 as SYDVKM. V lost 3 bases to trimming and J lost 0 bases, with 15 bases between them. The CDR3 totals 18 residues. The CDR3 sequence: CASSFPATGTSGANVLTF. The CDR3 DNA reads TGTGCCAGCAGTTTCCCCGCGACTGGAACCTCTGGGGCCAACGTCCTGACTTTC.

This clonotype occurred a few times. V usage is TRBV29-1 and J usage is TRBJ2-7; 8 positions match TRBD2. This CDR3 has 14 amino acids. Germline V gene data show CDR1 as SQVTM and CDR2 as ANQGSEA. V trimming: 6 bases; J trimming: 5 bases; junction bases outside the gene matches: 12. The CDR3 nucleotides are TGCAGCGTCGCGGGGGGCAGGGGCTGGGACGAGCAGTACTTC. Protein: CSVAGGRGWDEQYF.

The sample holds a few counts of this clonotype. The gene calls are TRBV6-1 and TRBJ1-6; 7 bases agree with TRBD1. The CDR3 length is 15 residues. V shed 6 bases, J shed 8 bases, and the junction held 10 bases outside the gene matches. Looked up from germline, CDR1 is MNHNS and CDR2 is SASEGT. CDR3 sequence: CASSPPRQGYSPLHF. As DNA, the CDR3 is TGTGCCAGCAGCCCCCCGCGACAGGGATATTCACCCCTCCACTTT.

The chain carries TRBV7-2 and TRBJ2-2; no firm D call. Deletions cut 5 bases from V and 4 bases from J, with 11 bases between. Germline CDR1 is SGHTA and CDR2 is FQGNSA. The CDR3 length is 14 residues. CDR3 loop: CASSLRGSTGELFF. DNA of the CDR3: TGTGCCAGCAGCCTCAGAGGAAGCACCGGGGAGCTGTTTTTT.

The chain couples TRBV4-3 to TRBJ2-3; D gene ambiguous. This CDR3 contains 12 residues. Germline assignment: CDR1 LGHNA and CDR2 YSLEER. V lost 2 bases, J lost 5 bases, and 5 bases lay in between. CDR3 sequence: CASSQYQDTQYF. The CDR3 nucleotides read TGCGCCAGCAGCCAATATCAAGATACGCAGTATTTT.

This clonotype has only a few counts. V gene TRBV20-1 combines with J gene TRBJ2-2; D is tentatively TRBD1 or TRBD2 (5 bases each). CDR1 and CDR2 (germline): DFQATT, SNEGSKA (reference sequence). The CDR3 spans 19 residues. Trimming stripped 0 bases from V and 4 bases from J, with 24 bases between. CDR3 bases: TGCAGTGCTAGAGATCTCTCAACGGGAAAGGGGAAGGGCACCGGGGAGCTGTTTTTT. Protein product: CSARDLSTGKGKGTGELFF.

This clonotype appeared a few times. The J gene is TRBJ1-5, the V gene TRBV15; TRBD1 matches at 7 bases. This CDR3 region has 14 residues. From germline, CDR1 is LNHNV and CDR2 YYDKDF (reference sequence). The J segment lost 6 bases and the V segment lost 6 bases, leaving 8 bases of the junction unmatched. The DNA of the CDR3 is TGTGCCACCAGTTGGGACAGCTCTGGTCAGCCCCAGCATTTT. The encoded protein is CATSWDSSGQPQHF.

The chain couples TRBV15 to TRBJ1-5; 8 bases align to TRBD1. From germline, CDR1 is LNHNV and CDR2 YYDKDF (reference sequence). J gave up 6 bases and V 4 bases, and 2 bases lay outside the gene matches. The CDR3 covers 13 residues. The CDR3, as DNA: TGTGCCACCAGCAACAGGGGGGTTCAGCCCCAGCATTTT. The encoded protein is CATSNRGVQPQHF.

This clonotype was detected many times. The V and J genes are TRBV12-3 or TRBV12-4 and TRBJ2-7, with D unclear. V lost 5 bases and J 1 base, leaving 3 bases between the germline ends. The CDR3 spans 11 residues. CDR3 protein: CASSNSYEQYF. DNA for the CDR3: TGTGCCAGCAGTAATTCCTACGAGCAGTACTTC.

At least ten counts were recorded for this clonotype. The chain uses TRBV20-1 and TRBJ2-3, with a tentative D call TRBD2 (6 bases). V shed 5 bases and J shed 1 base, with 16 bases lying between them. Looked up from germline, CDR1 is DFQATT and CDR2 is SNEGSKA (reference sequence). The CDR3 contains 15 residues. CDR3 in DNA: TGCAGTGCTCGTCCTGGGGGGACGGGCACAGATACGCAGTATTTT. This gives the protein CSARPGGTGTDTQYF.

The V and J genes are TRBV6-1 and TRBJ2-7; 14 bases fit TRBD2. Germline CDR1 reads MNHNS; CDR2 reads SASEGT. This CDR3 spans 15 amino acids. The J segment lost 3 bases and the V segment lost 6 bases, leaving 4 bases of the junction unmatched. As DNA, the CDR3 is TGTGCCAGCAGCCGACTAGCGGGGGGGTACTACGAGCAGTACGTC. The encoded protein is CASSRLAGGYYEQYV.

This clonotype appeared many times. J is TRBJ2-2 and V is TRBV11-3; the match to TRBD1 covers 8 bases. Germline V CDR1 and CDR2: SGHNT, YENEEA. After removal of 5 bases from V and 3 bases from J, the junction contained 11 bases not matched to a gene. The CDR3 runs 17 residues. The CDR3 spells CASSPLFGQGHTGELFF. Written as DNA, the CDR3 is TGTGCCAGCAGCCCACTATTTGGACAGGGCCACACCGGGGAGCTGTTTTTT.

This clonotype was counted many times. The junction differs from germline at one of its ends, possibly a read error. V is TRBV29-1 and J is TRBJ2-2; 9 positions agree with TRBD1. The V gene's germline CDR1 is SQVTM and CDR2 ANQGSEA. This CDR3 spans 12 amino acids. CDR3 in amino acids: CGTGRNTGELFF. In DNA form, the CDR3 reads TGTGGGACAGGGCGAAACACCGGGGAGCTGTTTTTT.

The chain uses TRBV18 and TRBJ2-1; D unclear. Germline CDR1 is KGHSH and CDR2 is LQKENI. The V gene lost 1 base and the J gene lost 12 bases, with 16 bases spanning the gap. This CDR3 spans 14 amino acids. The CDR3 here is CASSPLDTSTVQFF. The CDR3 region has the DNA TGTGCCAGCTCACCACTTGATACCTCGACCGTGCAGTTCTTC.

The rearrangement uses TRBV20-1 and TRBJ1-5; 7 positions agree with TRBD1. V shed 2 bases, J shed 0 bases, and the junction held 19 bases outside the gene matches. The germline gives CDR1 DFQATT, CDR2 SNEGSKA (reference sequence). This CDR3 contains 20 residues. Here the CDR3 reads CSARPQNDREGLISNQPQHF. The CDR3 bases are TGCAGTGCTAGACCCCAAAACGACAGGGAAGGATTAATTAGCAATCAGCCCCAGCATTTT.

V usage is TRBV5-1 and J usage is TRBJ1-1, with D possibly being TRBD1 (5 bases). Trimming cost V 0 bases and J 5 bases, with 14 bases left between them. CDR1 and CDR2 from the germline V gene are SGHRS and YFSETQ. The CDR3 covers 15 residues. CDR3 protein: CASSLGQGGRTEAFF. The CDR3 DNA is TGCGCCAGCAGCTTGGGGCAGGGAGGTAGGACTGAAGCTTTCTTT.

This clonotype was recorded at least ten times. This chain joins TRBV20-1 and TRBJ2-3, with a weak D call TRBD1 (6 bases). CDR1 is DFQATT and CDR2 is SNEGSKA in the germline V gene (reference sequence). CDR3 length equals 13 residues. Trimming took 5 bases from V and 2 from J, leaving 11 bases between them. CDR3 protein: CSAQGQNTDTQYF. In DNA, the CDR3 is TGCAGTGCTCAAGGACAGAACACAGATACGCAGTATTTT.

This chain joins TRBV4-3 and TRBJ2-3, with D possibly TRBD1 on 5 matching bases. This CDR3 spans 16 amino acids. CDR1 LGHNA and CDR2 YSLEER come from the germline V gene. Between the trimmed V and J ends, which lost 1 base and 0 bases, there was a span of 11 bases. The CDR3 spells CASSQVTGISTDTQYF. The CDR3 DNA is TGCGCCAGCAGCCAAGTCACAGGCATTAGCACAGATACGCAGTATTTT.

The gene calls are TRBV7-9 and TRBJ2-2; D may be TRBD1 (5 bases). V was clipped by 1 base and J by 8 bases, with 5 bases between them. The germline V gene encodes CDR1 SEHNR and CDR2 FQNEAQ (reference sequence). This CDR3 contains 12 residues. The DNA of the CDR3 is TGTGCCAGCAGCTTAGGACAGGGGGAGCTGTTTTTT. It codes for CASSLGQGELFF.

The chain couples TRBV20-1 to TRBJ2-4; D unclear. Germline assignment: CDR1 DFQATT and CDR2 SNEGSKA (reference sequence). CDR3 length: 13 residues. Trimming pared 3 bases from V and 1 base from J, leaving 7 bases between. In DNA form, the CDR3 reads TGCAGTGCTAGTGTCGGGGCCAAAAACATTCAGTACTTC. Its translation: CSASVGAKNIQYF.

The rearrangement joins TRBV5-5 to TRBJ2-7, with 7 bases matching TRBD1. The CDR3 totals 16 residues. The junction had 13 bases not matched to a gene; V was cut back by 4 bases and J by 3 bases. Germline CDR1 is SGHKS and CDR2 is YYEKEE (reference sequence). CDR3 sequence: CASSRSNRGRVYEQYF. The CDR3 coding sequence is TGTGCCAGCAGCCGCTCAAACAGGGGAAGAGTCTACGAGCAGTACTTC.

This clonotype showed up many times. This chain links TRBV20-1 with TRBJ2-2; no clear D. Trimming stripped 7 bases from V and 1 base from J, with 13 bases between. Germline V gives CDR1 DFQATT, CDR2 SNEGSKA (reference sequence). The CDR3 is made up of 14 amino acids. As DNA, the CDR3 is TGCAGTGTCCCCCGCAGGATGAACACCGGGGAGCTGTTTTTT. Translation: CSVPRRMNTGELFF.